The table lists the clone carrying this T cell receptor beta chain with a count of one. Its antigen remains unknown. Relative to the germline gene, one junction end is altered; a read error may explain this. This record comes from a study of cytomegalovirus exposure and HLA in healthy donors. Study-level information: Later, an analysis reported that the 100 to 150 validation repertoires had used the same platform as the approximately 660 first-cohort repertoires.

General study findings and limits: It was confirmed in vitro that three of the CMV-associated chains were specific for CMV antigens.

This table comes from immunoSEQ multiplex PCR, and its TCRdb copy is limited to in-frame clones, with some not included. Counted here are approximately 260,000 clones, about 86% occurring once; the ten biggest clones make up 1% to 1.5%. The source is a woman in her twenties or thirties in good health and CMV-seropositive. Sequenced input: PBMCs.

CDR3 sequence (DNA): TGTGCCAGCAGTGAAACATCTCTCAGGCTTATCTTT. Its protein product is CASSETSLRLIF. The genes are TRBV2 and TRBJ1-1; no firm D call. Germline assignment: CDR1 SNHLY and CDR2 FYNNEI. This CDR3 spans 12 amino acids.